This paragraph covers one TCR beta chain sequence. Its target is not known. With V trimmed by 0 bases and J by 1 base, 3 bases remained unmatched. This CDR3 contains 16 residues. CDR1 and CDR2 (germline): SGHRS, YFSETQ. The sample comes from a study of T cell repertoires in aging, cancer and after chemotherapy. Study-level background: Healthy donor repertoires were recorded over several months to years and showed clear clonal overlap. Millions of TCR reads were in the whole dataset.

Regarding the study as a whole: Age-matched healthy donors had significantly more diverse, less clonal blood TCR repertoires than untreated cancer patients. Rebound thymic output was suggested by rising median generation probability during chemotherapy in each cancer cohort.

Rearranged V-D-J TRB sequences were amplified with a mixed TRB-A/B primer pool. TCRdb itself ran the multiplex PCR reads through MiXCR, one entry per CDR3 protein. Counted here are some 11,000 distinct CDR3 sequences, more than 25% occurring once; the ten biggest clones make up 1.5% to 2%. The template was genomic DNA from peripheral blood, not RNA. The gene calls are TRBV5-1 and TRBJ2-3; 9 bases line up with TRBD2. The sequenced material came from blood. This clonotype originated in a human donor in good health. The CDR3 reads CASSLEAGGGTDTQYF. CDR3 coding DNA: TGCGCCAGCAGCTTGGAGGCGGGGGGGGGCACAGATACGCAGTATTTT. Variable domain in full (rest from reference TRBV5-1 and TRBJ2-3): KAGVTQTPRYLIKTRGQQVTLSCSPISGHRSVSWYQQTPGQGLQFLFEYFSETQRNKGNFPGRFSGRQFSNSRSEMNVSTLELGDSALYLCASSLEAGGGTDTQYFGPGTRLTVL.